A single T cell receptor beta chain is shown here with its context. Recruits, aged roughly 18 to 89 years, lived in roughly 22 US areas. Cohort assignment relied on participant-reported clinical history. The source of the sample is a study of blood T cell repertoires in COVID-19. Looking at the study overall: From the United States, Italy and Spain came samples of acute and convalescent COVID-19.

CDR3 length: 16 amino acids. The junction had 9 bases not matched to a gene; V was cut back by 5 bases and J by 2 bases. The V gene's germline CDR1 is SGHTA and CDR2 FQGTGA. Repertoires were generated with immunoSEQ multiplex PCR, while TCRdb's copy carries only in-frame clones and drops some. The sample yields about 320,000 clones, roughly nine tenths seen once. Material: PBMCs or T cells enriched from blood (not recorded which). V usage is TRBV7-3 and J usage is TRBJ2-5; 9 bases map to TRBD2. The TCR originated in a man aged 55 to 70 who had recovered from COVID-19. The CDR3 region has the DNA TGTGCCAGCAGCCGCACCCCGACTAGCGGTCAAGAGACCCAGTACTTC. Translating gives CASSRTPTSGQETQYF. The full variable domain, with the rest looked up from reference TRBV7-3 and TRBJ2-5, is GAGVSQTPSNKVTEKGKYVELRCDPISGHTALYWYRQSLGQGPEFLIYFQGTGAADDSGLPNDRFFAVRPEGSVSTLKIQRTERGDSAVYLCASSRTPTSGQETQYFGPGTRLLVL.